These 9 T cell receptor beta chains came from one sample sequenced in a study of breast tumors, draining lymph nodes, adjacent tissues. Axillary draining lymph nodes of breast cancer patients supplied the node samples. TCRdb ran MiXCR on the multiplex PCR reads and lists one entry per CDR3 protein. The repertoire consists of approximately 190,000 distinct CDR3 sequences, with approximately 33% occurring once and the leading ten covering 4% to 4.5%. Sequenced material: axillary lymph node tissue. These receptors all come from a female donor with breast cancer. Some clones in this sample may be carry-over from other donors' samples.

The genes are TRBV5-4 and TRBJ2-7, with TRBD2 matching over 9 bases. Trimming took 0 bases from V and 6 from J; bases not matched to a gene: 7. Germline-derived CDR1 and CDR2 are SGHNT and YYREEE (reference sequence). There are 15 residues in the CDR3. CDR3 nucleotides: TGTGCCAGCAGCTTGGCTTCGGCACTAGCGGGCGAGCAGTACTTC. Translation gives CASSLASALAGEQYF. Complete variable domain (other parts from reference TRBV5-4 and TRBJ2-7): ETGVTQSPTHLIKTRGQQVTLRCSSQSGHNTVSWYQQALGQGPQFIFQYYREEENGRGNFPPRFSGLQFPNYSSELNVNALELDDSALYLCASSLASALAGEQYFGPGTRLTVT.

The chain combines TRBV7-9 with TRBJ2-3, with D perhaps TRBD2 (5 bases). Trimming stripped 5 bases from V and 4 bases from J, with 13 bases between. Germline CDR1 SEHNR, CDR2 FQNEAQ (reference sequence). This CDR3 is 14 amino acids long. CDR3 in amino acids: CASSPDGISDTQYF. The CDR3 DNA reads as TGTGCCAGCAGCCCGGACGGGATTTCAGATACGCAGTATTTT.

V is TRBV14 and J is TRBJ2-3, with TRBD1 matching over 8 bases. J lost 11 bases, V lost 5 bases, and 9 bases had no gene match. Germline values: CDR1 SGHDN, CDR2 FVKESK. The CDR3 spans 13 residues. The CDR3 coding sequence is TGTGCCAGCAGCAAGCAGGGGGCGAATGAGCAGTATTTT. Amino acid sequence: CASSKQGANEQYF.

This clonotype was observed many times. The rearrangement uses TRBV5-1 and TRBJ2-1; a weak D match, TRBD2 (7 bases). This CDR3 has 15 residues. Germline lookup yields CDR1 SGHRS and CDR2 YFSETQ. The V end was cut by 0 bases, the J end by 2 bases, with 9 bases between. In DNA, the CDR3 is TGCGCCAGCAGCTTGGTCGGGGGGCCCTACAATGAGCAGTTCTTC. It codes for CASSLVGGPYNEQFF.

This clonotype was picked up many times. CDR3 bases: TGTGCCAGCAGCTTCTTGCTAGCTAGCACAGATACGCAGTATTTT. This sequence encodes CASSFLLASTDTQYF. The chain joins TRBV5-8 to TRBJ2-3, with D possibly being TRBD2 (5 bases). Germline assignment: CDR1 SGHTS and CDR2 YDEGEE. The V and J ends lost 2 bases and 0 bases respectively, with 10 bases between them. The CDR3 length is 15 residues.

This clonotype was seen repeatedly, ten times or more. Compared with germline, one end of the junction differs, possibly owing to a read error. J is TRBJ2-5 and V is TRBV6-6; 8 positions match TRBD2. Germline values: CDR1 MNHNY, CDR2 SVGAGI (reference sequence). CDR3 length: 18 amino acids. The CDR3 DNA reads as TGTGCCAGCAGTCACTCGGGTAGTAGCGGGACCTCGCAAGAGACCCAGTACTTC. Protein: CASSHSGSSGTSQETQYF.

The sample holds many counts of this clonotype. The chain joins TRBV30 to TRBJ1-6, with D uncertain. V was clipped by 0 bases and J by 13 bases, with 10 bases between them. Germline-derived CDR1 and CDR2 are GTSNPN and SVGIG (reference sequence). The CDR3 is 12 residues long. In nucleotides, the CDR3 is TGTGCCTGGAGTGTACTGGGTCACCCCCTCCACTTT. This codes for CAWSVLGHPLHF.

Note on this clonotype: Given a much more abundant clone one base away, this may be a read error. The rearrangement joins TRBV7-9 to TRBJ2-1, with TRBD2 identical over 11 bases. There are 18 residues in the CDR3. CDR1 and CDR2 from the germline V gene are SEHNR and FQNEAQ (reference sequence). CDR3 region: CASSSGALAGGSYHEQFF. DNA of the CDR3: TGTGCCAGCAGCTCCGGAGCTCTAGCGGGAGGCTCCTACCATGAGCAGTTCTTC.

This clonotype has only one observation. CDR3 sequence: CASSIGGEVTGELFF. CDR3 sequence (DNA): TGTGCCAGTAGTATAGGGGGAGAGGTCACCGGGGAGCTGTTTTTT. The chain has TRBV19 and TRBJ2-2, with a weak D call TRBD2 (5 bases). Trimming cost V 1 base and J 4 bases, with 10 bases left between them. The CDR3 is 15 residues long. Germline CDR1 reads LNHDA; CDR2 reads SQIVND (reference sequence).